This T cell receptor beta chain was sequenced for a study of blood T cell repertoires in COVID-19. Germline CDR1 SGHTA, CDR2 FQGNSA. The V segment lost 3 bases and the J segment 1 base; nucleotides outside the gene matches: 0. This CDR3 has 15 residues. Participants spanned ages about 18 to 89 years and resided in 20 to 25 US areas. Grouping used clinical history reported by participants in a survey and questionnaire. Authors' analysis steps: Nucleated cell number was recorded as an estimate derived from reference gene primer amplification. Measured with immunoSEQ multiplex PCR; TCRdb has only the in-frame clones, and not every one. The D gene and trimming were derived from the DNA, and the V and J assignments and clone size from that table. This sample carries 250,000 or so clones, roughly 89% of them seen once, and the ten largest clones take about 2.5%.

The chain is built from TRBV7-2 and TRBJ2-2, with 9 bases identical to TRBD1. Sequenced material: PBMCs or T cells enriched from blood (not recorded which). This sequence was found in a young woman with acute COVID-19. For the CDR3, the DNA is TGTGCCAGCAGCTTGGGACAGGGGAACACCGGGGAGCTGTTTTTT. It encodes CASSLGQGNTGELFF.